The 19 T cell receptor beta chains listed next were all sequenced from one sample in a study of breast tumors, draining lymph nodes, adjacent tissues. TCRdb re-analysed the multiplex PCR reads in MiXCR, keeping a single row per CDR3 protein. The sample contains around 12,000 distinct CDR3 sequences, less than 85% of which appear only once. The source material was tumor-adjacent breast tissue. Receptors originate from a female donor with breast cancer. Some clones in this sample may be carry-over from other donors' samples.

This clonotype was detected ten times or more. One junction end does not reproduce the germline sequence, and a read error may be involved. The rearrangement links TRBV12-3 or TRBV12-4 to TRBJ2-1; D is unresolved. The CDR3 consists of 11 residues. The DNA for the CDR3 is TGTGCCAGCAGTCCCTACGATGAGCAGTTCTTC. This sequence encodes CASSPYDEQFF.

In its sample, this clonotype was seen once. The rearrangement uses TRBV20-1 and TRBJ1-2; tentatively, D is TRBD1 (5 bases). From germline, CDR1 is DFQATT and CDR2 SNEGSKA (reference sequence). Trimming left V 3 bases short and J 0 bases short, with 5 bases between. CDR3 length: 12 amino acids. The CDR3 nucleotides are TGCAGTGCTAGGACAGCTAACTATGGCTACACCTTC. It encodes CSARTANYGYTF.

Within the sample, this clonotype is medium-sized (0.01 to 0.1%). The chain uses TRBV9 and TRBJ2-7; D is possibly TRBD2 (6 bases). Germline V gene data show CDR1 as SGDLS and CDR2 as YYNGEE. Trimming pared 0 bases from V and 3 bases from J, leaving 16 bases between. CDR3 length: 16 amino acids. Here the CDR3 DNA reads TGTGCCAGCAGCGTAGGTGGGTCGGGAGTAAGCTACGAGCAGTACTTC. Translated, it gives CASSVGGSGVSYEQYF.

The chain's CDR3 is CASSYWGAPHEQYF. CDR3 coding DNA: TGTGCCAGCAGTTATTGGGGGGCCCCCCACGAGCAGTACTTC. The chain is built from TRBV6-2 or TRBV6-3 and TRBJ2-7; D possibly matches TRBD1 or TRBD2 (6 bases each). V lost 3 bases and J lost 5, with 14 bases in between. Germline CDR1 and CDR2: MNHEY and SVGEGT. The length of the CDR3 is 14 residues.

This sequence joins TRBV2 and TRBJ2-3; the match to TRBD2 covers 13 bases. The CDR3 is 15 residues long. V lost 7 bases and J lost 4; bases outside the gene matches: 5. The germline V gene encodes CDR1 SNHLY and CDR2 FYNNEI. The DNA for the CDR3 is TGTGCCAGCACTCGGACTAGCGGGAGCGCAGATACGCAGTATTTT. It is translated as CASTRTSGSADTQYF.

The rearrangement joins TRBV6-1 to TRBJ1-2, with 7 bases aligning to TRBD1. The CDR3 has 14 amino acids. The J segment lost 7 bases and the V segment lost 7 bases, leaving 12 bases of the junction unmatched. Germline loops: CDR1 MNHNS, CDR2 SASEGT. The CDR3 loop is CASTPGGSPSGYTF. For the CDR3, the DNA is TGTGCCAGCACCCCAGGGGGGAGCCCCAGTGGCTACACCTTC.

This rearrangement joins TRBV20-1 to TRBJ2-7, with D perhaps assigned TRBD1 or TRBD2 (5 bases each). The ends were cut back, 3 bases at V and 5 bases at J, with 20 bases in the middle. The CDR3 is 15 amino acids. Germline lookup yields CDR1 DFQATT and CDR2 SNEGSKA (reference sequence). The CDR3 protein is CSARGRDHGVHEQYF. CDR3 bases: TGCAGTGCTAGGGGCCGGGACCACGGCGTCCACGAGCAGTACTTC.

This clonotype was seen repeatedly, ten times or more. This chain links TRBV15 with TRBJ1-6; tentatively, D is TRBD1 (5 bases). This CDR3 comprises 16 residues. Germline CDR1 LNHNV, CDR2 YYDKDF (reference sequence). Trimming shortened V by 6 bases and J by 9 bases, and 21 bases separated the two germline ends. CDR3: CATRGGGETRGSPLHF. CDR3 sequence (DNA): TGTGCCACCAGAGGTGGCGGGGAGACGAGGGGTTCACCCCTCCACTTT. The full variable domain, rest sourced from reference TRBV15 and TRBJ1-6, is DAMVIQNPRYQVTQFGKPVTLSCSQTLNHNVMYWYQQKSSQAPKLLFHYYDKDFNNEADTPDNFQSRRPNTSFCFLDIRSPGLGDTAMYLCATRGGGETRGSPLHFGNGTRLTVT.

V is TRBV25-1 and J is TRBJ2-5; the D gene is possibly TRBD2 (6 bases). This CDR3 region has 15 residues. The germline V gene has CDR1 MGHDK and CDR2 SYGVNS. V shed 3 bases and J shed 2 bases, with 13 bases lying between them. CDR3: CASSDPRRGQETQYF. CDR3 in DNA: TGTGCCAGCAGTGACCCTCGCCGGGGGCAAGAGACCCAGTACTTC. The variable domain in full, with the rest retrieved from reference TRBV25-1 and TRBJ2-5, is EADIYQTPRYLVIGTGKKITLECSQTMGHDKMYWYQQDPGMELHLIHYSYGVNSTEKGDLSSESTVSRIRTEHFPLTLESARPSHTSQYLCASSDPRRGQETQYFGPGTRLLVL.

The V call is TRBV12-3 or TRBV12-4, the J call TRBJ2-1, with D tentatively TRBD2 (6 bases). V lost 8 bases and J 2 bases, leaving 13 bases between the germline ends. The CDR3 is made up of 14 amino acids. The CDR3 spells CASLREWAYNEQFF. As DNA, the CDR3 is TGTGCCAGCTTACGGGAGTGGGCCTACAATGAGCAGTTCTTC.

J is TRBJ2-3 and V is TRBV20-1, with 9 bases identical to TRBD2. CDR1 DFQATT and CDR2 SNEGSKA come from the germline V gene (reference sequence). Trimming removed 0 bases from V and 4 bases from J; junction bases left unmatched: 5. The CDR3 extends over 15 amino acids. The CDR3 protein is CSARDSAGGPDTQYF. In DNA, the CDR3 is TGCAGTGCTAGAGATTCGGCGGGAGGGCCAGATACGCAGTATTTT.

The CDR3: CATSRDRGTDTQYF. Here the CDR3 DNA reads TGTGCCACCAGCAGAGATCGGGGCACAGATACGCAGTATTTT. The rearrangement links TRBV15 to TRBJ2-3, with no clear D. CDR1 and CDR2 from the germline V gene are LNHNV and YYDKDF (reference sequence). This CDR3 comprises 14 residues. The V gene lost 0 bases and the J gene lost 1 base, with 5 bases spanning the gap. The full variable domain, rest sourced from reference TRBV15 and TRBJ2-3, is DAMVIQNPRYQVTQFGKPVTLSCSQTLNHNVMYWYQQKSSQAPKLLFHYYDKDFNNEADTPDNFQSRRPNTSFCFLDIRSPGLGDTAMYLCATSRDRGTDTQYFGPGTRLTVL.

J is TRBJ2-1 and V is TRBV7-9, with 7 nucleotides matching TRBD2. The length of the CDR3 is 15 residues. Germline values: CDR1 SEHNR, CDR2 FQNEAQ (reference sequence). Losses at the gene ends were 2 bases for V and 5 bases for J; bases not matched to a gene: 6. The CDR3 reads CASSLQAGVHNEQFF. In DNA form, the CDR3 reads TGTGCCAGCAGCTTACAGGCGGGAGTCCACAATGAGCAGTTCTTC.

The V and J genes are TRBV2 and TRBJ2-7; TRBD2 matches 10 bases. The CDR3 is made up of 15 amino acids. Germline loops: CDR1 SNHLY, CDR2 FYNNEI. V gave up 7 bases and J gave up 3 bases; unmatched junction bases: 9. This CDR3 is CASIGGTSANYEQYF. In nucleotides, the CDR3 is TGTGCCAGCATAGGAGGGACTAGCGCCAACTACGAGCAGTACTTC.

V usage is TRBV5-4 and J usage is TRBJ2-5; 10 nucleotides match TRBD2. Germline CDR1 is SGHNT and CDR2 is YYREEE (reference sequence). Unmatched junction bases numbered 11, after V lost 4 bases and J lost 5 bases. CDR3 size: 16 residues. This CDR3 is CASSAPGLARLETQYF. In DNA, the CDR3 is TGTGCCAGCAGCGCTCCGGGACTAGCGCGTTTGGAGACCCAGTACTTC.

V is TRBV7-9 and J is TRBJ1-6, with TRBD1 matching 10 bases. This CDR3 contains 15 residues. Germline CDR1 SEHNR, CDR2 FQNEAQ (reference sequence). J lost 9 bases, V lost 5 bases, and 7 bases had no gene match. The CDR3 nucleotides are TGTGCCAGCAGCCGCACCGGGACAGGGGTTTCACCCCTCCACTTT. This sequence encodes CASSRTGTGVSPLHF.

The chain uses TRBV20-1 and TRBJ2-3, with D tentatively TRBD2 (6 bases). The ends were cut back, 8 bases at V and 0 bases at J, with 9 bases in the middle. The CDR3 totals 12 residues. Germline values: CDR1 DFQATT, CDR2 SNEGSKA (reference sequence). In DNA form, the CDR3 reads TGCAGTTCAAGCGGGAGCACAGATACGCAGTATTTT. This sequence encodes CSSSGSTDTQYF.

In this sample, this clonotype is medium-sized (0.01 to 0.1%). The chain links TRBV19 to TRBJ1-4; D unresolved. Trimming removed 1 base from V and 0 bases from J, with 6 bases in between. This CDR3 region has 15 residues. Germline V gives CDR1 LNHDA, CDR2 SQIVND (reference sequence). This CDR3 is CASSIGIATNEKLFF. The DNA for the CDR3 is TGTGCCAGTAGTATAGGAATTGCAACTAATGAAAAACTGTTTTTT.

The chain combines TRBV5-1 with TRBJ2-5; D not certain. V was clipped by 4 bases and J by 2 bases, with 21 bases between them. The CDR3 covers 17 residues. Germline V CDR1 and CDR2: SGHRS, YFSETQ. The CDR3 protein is CASSHPRGPRRQETQYF. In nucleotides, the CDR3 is TGCGCCAGCAGCCACCCCCGAGGTCCCAGAAGGCAAGAGACCCAGTACTTC.